This TCR beta chain was found in a study of OX40 agonist ivuxolimab in advanced cancers. The CDR3 length is 14 residues. V dropped 0 bases and J dropped 6; count of bases not matched to a gene: 4. Per the germline V gene, CDR1 is MNHEY and CDR2 is SVGAGI. Using immunoSEQ multiplex PCR, the repertoire was profiled, and TCRdb retains in-frame clones only, with some absent. Seen here are 45,000 to 55,000 clones, under 90% observed once, and the top ten hold almost 6.5%. The material sequenced was CD4+ or CD8+ T cells sorted from blood, taken in a trial of the OX40 agonist ivuxolimab. This sequence was found in an adult with an advanced solid tumor such as melanoma, head and neck, liver or kidney cancer. The rearrangement joins TRBV6-5 to TRBJ2-7; 8 nucleotides align to TRBD2. CDR3 DNA sequence: TGTGCCAGCAGTTACTCCGCTAGCGGGTCCGAGCAGTACTTC. Translation: CASSYSASGSEQYF.